The rows below give T cell receptor beta chains drawn from one sample of a study of graft-versus-host responses after intestinal transplantation. Generated by immunoSEQ multiplex PCR, the TCRdb table keeps only in-frame clones and is missing some. The sample carries about 39,000 clones, more than 80% recorded once. Sequences were derived from PBMCs, sampled roughly 780 days after intestinal transplantation. These receptors were obtained from a human patient who received an intestinal transplant, so some T cells may come from the graft donor. Each CDR3 is given with its conserved first and last residue. A D gene is named only where the DNA matches it firmly. The listing skips clone size in some rows; elsewhere it reads once, few, many or a size class.

V gene: TRBV6-5; D gene: -; clone size: -; J gene: TRBJ1-3; CDR3 protein: CASSSPGRESGNTIYF; CDR3 DNA: TGTGCCAGCAGTTCCCCCGGCAGGGAGTCAGGAAACACCATATATTTT
V gene: TRBV6-6; D gene: -; clone size: -; J gene: TRBJ2-3; CDR3 protein: CASSYSNGDTQYF; CDR3 DNA: TGTGCCAGCAGTTACTCAAACGGGGACACGCAGTATTTT
V gene: TRBV6-5; D gene: -; clone size: -; J gene: TRBJ1-1; CDR3 protein: CASSYSGTGSEAFF; CDR3 DNA: TGTGCCAGCAGTTACTCGGGAACAGGGTCTGAAGCTTTCTTT
V gene: TRBV2; D gene: TRBD1; clone size: -; J gene: TRBJ2-1; CDR3 protein: CASSVRQSGDRAYNEQFF; CDR3 DNA: TGTGCCAGCAGTGTGAGGCAAAGTGGGGACAGGGCCTACAATGAGCAGTTCTTC
V gene: TRBV9; D gene: TRBD1; clone size: -; J gene: TRBJ1-2; CDR3 protein: CASSGDRAYGYTF; CDR3 DNA: TGTGCCAGCAGCGGGGACAGAGCTTATGGCTACACCTTC
V gene: TRBV11-2; D gene: TRBD2; clone size: -; J gene: TRBJ2-3; CDR3 protein: CASSPPPGLAGGGDTQYF; CDR3 DNA: TGTGCCAGCAGCCCCCCCCCGGGACTAGCGGGAGGGGGGGATACGCAGTATTTT
V gene: TRBV6-1; D gene: -; clone size: -; J gene: TRBJ1-5; CDR3 protein: CASSENGAQHF; CDR3 DNA: TGTGCCAGCAGTGAAAATGGGGCCCAGCATTTT
V gene: TRBV6-1; D gene: -; clone size: -; J gene: TRBJ1-1; CDR3 protein: CASSEALNTEAFF; CDR3 DNA: TGTGCCAGCAGTGAAGCGCTGAACACTGAAGCTTTCTTT
V gene: TRBV5-4; D gene: -; clone size: once; J gene: TRBJ1-2; CDR3 protein: CASSLGTGGYTF; CDR3 DNA: TGTGCCAGCAGCTTGGGGACTGGTGGCTACACCTTC
V gene: TRBV10-3; D gene: -; clone size: -; J gene: TRBJ1-1; CDR3 protein: CATQTGAVVGSEAFF; CDR3 DNA: TGTGCCACTCAAACGGGGGCGGTTGTCGGCTCTGAAGCTTTCTTT
V gene: TRBV4-1; D gene: TRBD1; clone size: -; J gene: TRBJ2-7; CDR3 protein: CASSQEGTVTYEQYF; CDR3 DNA: TGCGCCAGCAGCCAAGAGGGGACAGTTACCTACGAGCAGTACTTC
V gene: TRBV4-2; D gene: -; clone size: -; J gene: TRBJ2-5; CDR3 protein: CASSQEDSEEAQYF; CDR3 DNA: TGTGCCAGCAGCCAAGAAGACTCAGAAGAGGCCCAGTACTTC
V gene: TRBV5-4; D gene: -; clone size: -; J gene: TRBJ2-1; CDR3 protein: CASSFAGRSYNEQFF; CDR3 DNA: TGTGCCAGCAGCTTTGCTGGGCGGTCCTACAATGAGCAGTTCTTC
V gene: TRBV5-1; D gene: -; clone size: -; J gene: TRBJ2-1; CDR3 protein: CASSRTTGSYNEQFF; CDR3 DNA: TGCGCCAGCAGCCGGACCACGGGGTCCTACAATGAGCAGTTCTTC
V gene: TRBV5-1; D gene: TRBD1; clone size: once; J gene: TRBJ1-6; CDR3 protein: CASSTGGADNSPLHF; CDR3 DNA: TGCGCCAGCAGCACAGGGGGCGCCGATAATTCACCCCTCCACTTT
V gene: TRBV7-9; D gene: TRBD2; clone size: -; J gene: TRBJ2-1; CDR3 protein: CASSFGGRAYNEQFF; CDR3 DNA: TGTGCCAGCAGCTTCGGCGGGAGGGCCTACAATGAGCAGTTCTTC
V gene: TRBV27; D gene: -; clone size: -; J gene: TRBJ2-7; CDR3 protein: CASSAGTPASREYF; CDR3 DNA: TGTGCCAGCAGCGCCGGGACCCCCGCAAGTAGGGAGTACTTC
V gene: TRBV29-1; D gene: -; clone size: -; J gene: TRBJ1-4; CDR3 protein: CRSRAVREKLFF; CDR3 DNA: TGCAGGAGCAGGGCGGTTAGAGAAAAACTGTTTTTT
V gene: TRBV5-4; D gene: -; clone size: -; J gene: TRBJ1-1; CDR3 protein: CASSLGGVTEAFF; CDR3 DNA: TGTGCCAGCAGCTTGGGAGGGGTCACTGAAGCTTTCTTT
V gene: TRBV7-2; D gene: -; clone size: -; J gene: TRBJ1-1; CDR3 protein: CASSLVASVNTEAFF; CDR3 DNA: TGTGCCAGCAGCTTAGTGGCCAGCGTGAACACTGAAGCTTTCTTT
V gene: TRBV6-5; D gene: -; clone size: -; J gene: TRBJ2-1; CDR3 protein: CASSYGRELGEQFF; CDR3 DNA: TGTGCCAGCAGTTACGGTCGGGAGTTGGGTGAGCAGTTCTTC
V gene: TRBV7-9; D gene: -; clone size: -; J gene: TRBJ2-7; CDR3 protein: CASSFGTENYEQYF; CDR3 DNA: TGTGCCAGCAGCTTCGGGACTGAAAACTACGAGCAGTACTTC
V gene: TRBV9; D gene: -; clone size: -; J gene: TRBJ2-5; CDR3 protein: CASSVEDLAETQYF; CDR3 DNA: TGTGCCAGCAGCGTAGAAGACCTGGCGGAGACCCAGTACTTC
V gene: TRBV7-9; D gene: -; clone size: -; J gene: TRBJ2-3; CDR3 protein: CASSLWREPDTDTQYF; CDR3 DNA: TGTGCCAGCAGCTTATGGAGAGAACCGGACACAGATACGCAGTATTTT
V gene: TRBV7-9; D gene: TRBD1; clone size: -; J gene: TRBJ2-7; CDR3 protein: CASSSTGTGVYEQYF; CDR3 DNA: TGTGCCAGCTCGAGCACAGGGACAGGCGTCTACGAGCAGTACTTC
V gene: TRBV5-6; D gene: TRBD2; clone size: -; J gene: TRBJ2-7; CDR3 protein: CASKQGRAGVHEQYF; CDR3 DNA: TGTGCCAGCAAACAAGGTCGAGCGGGAGTCCACGAGCAGTACTTC
V gene: TRBV27; D gene: -; clone size: -; J gene: TRBJ2-1; CDR3 protein: CASSLFKGSGLLQYEQFF; CDR3 DNA: TGTGCCAGCAGTTTATTTAAGGGGTCTGGCCTCCTACAATATGAGCAGTTCTTC
V gene: TRBV6-5; D gene: -; clone size: -; J gene: TRBJ2-7; CDR3 protein: CASKQDDGGYEQYF; CDR3 DNA: TGTGCCAGCAAGCAAGACGACGGGGGTTACGAGCAGTACTTC
V gene: TRBV7-2; D gene: -; clone size: -; J gene: TRBJ1-5; CDR3 protein: CASSSPGQPQHF; CDR3 DNA: TGTGCCAGCAGCTCACCGGGGCAGCCCCAGCATTTT
V gene: TRBV7-6; D gene: -; clone size: -; J gene: TRBJ2-1; CDR3 protein: CASSSLTSYEQFF; CDR3 DNA: TGTGCCAGCAGCTCACTGACTAGTTATGAGCAGTTCTTC
V gene: TRBV2; D gene: TRBD2; clone size: -; J gene: TRBJ2-1; CDR3 protein: CASSSGGYNEQFF; CDR3 DNA: TGTGCCAGCAGTAGCGGGGGTTACAATGAGCAGTTCTTC
V gene: TRBV11-2; D gene: -; clone size: -; J gene: TRBJ2-7; CDR3 protein: CASSLMERTYEQYF; CDR3 DNA: TGTGCCAGCAGCTTAATGGAGAGAACCTACGAGCAGTACTTC
V gene: TRBV19; D gene: -; clone size: -; J gene: TRBJ2-3; CDR3 protein: CASSARRDTDTQYF; CDR3 DNA: TGTGCCAGTAGTGCACGCCGCGACACAGATACGCAGTATTTT
V gene: TRBV11-2; D gene: -; clone size: once; J gene: TRBJ1-1; CDR3 protein: CASSPLDGWDNTEAFF; CDR3 DNA: TGTGCCAGCAGCCCCCTAGACGGGTGGGATAACACTGAAGCTTTCTTT
V gene: TRBV6-4; D gene: TRBD1; clone size: -; J gene: TRBJ1-4; CDR3 protein: CASRQRTGGREKLFF; CDR3 DNA: TGTGCCAGCAGGCAAAGAACAGGGGGACGAGAAAAACTGTTTTTT
V gene: TRBV2; D gene: -; clone size: once; J gene: TRBJ1-2; CDR3 protein: CASSGEYGYTF; CDR3 DNA: TGTGCCAGCAGTGGGGAATATGGCTACACCTTC
V gene: TRBV30; D gene: TRBD1; clone size: -; J gene: TRBJ2-6; CDR3 protein: CAWREPGTGGLSGANVLTF; CDR3 DNA: TGTGCCTGGAGAGAACCCGGGACAGGGGGCCTCTCTGGGGCCAACGTCCTGACTTTC
V gene: TRBV5-1; D gene: TRBD1; clone size: -; J gene: TRBJ1-1; CDR3 protein: CASSKPGTGGAEWGTEAFF; CDR3 DNA: TGCGCCAGCAGCAAACCCGGGACAGGGGGCGCCGAGTGGGGCACTGAAGCTTTCTTT
V gene: TRBV6-6; D gene: -; clone size: once; J gene: TRBJ2-7; CDR3 protein: CASSYREVYEQYF; CDR3 DNA: TGTGCCAGCAGTTACAGGGAGGTCTACGAGCAGTACTTC
V gene: TRBV7-6; D gene: TRBD2; clone size: -; J gene: TRBJ2-1; CDR3 protein: CASSLAGVRGNEQFF; CDR3 DNA: TGTGCCAGCAGCCTAGCGGGAGTAAGGGGGAATGAGCAGTTCTTC
V gene: TRBV9; D gene: TRBD2; clone size: once; J gene: TRBJ2-7; CDR3 protein: CASSVGSSGTYEQYF; CDR3 DNA: TGTGCCAGCAGCGTAGGGTCTAGCGGGACCTACGAGCAGTACTTC
V gene: TRBV5-4; D gene: -; clone size: -; J gene: TRBJ2-3; CDR3 protein: CASSLGYGTDTQYF; CDR3 DNA: TGTGCCAGCAGCTTGGGCTACGGCACAGATACGCAGTATTTT
V gene: TRBV7-6; D gene: -; clone size: -; J gene: TRBJ2-1; CDR3 protein: CASSLQFPTREQFF; CDR3 DNA: TGTGCCAGCAGCCTCCAATTCCCTACGCGCGAGCAGTTCTTC
V gene: TRBV28; D gene: TRBD1; clone size: few; J gene: TRBJ1-6; CDR3 protein: CASSRLALTGANSPLHF; CDR3 DNA: TGTGCCAGCAGCCGACTTGCCCTGACAGGGGCAAATTCACCCCTCCACTTT
V gene: TRBV15; D gene: -; clone size: -; J gene: TRBJ1-3; CDR3 protein: CATSRDFWSSGNTIYF; CDR3 DNA: TGTGCCACCAGCAGAGATTTCTGGAGCTCTGGAAACACCATATATTTT
V gene: TRBV5-1; D gene: TRBD1; clone size: -; J gene: TRBJ1-4; CDR3 protein: CASSLWGTAATINEKLFF; CDR3 DNA: TGCGCCAGCAGCTTGTGGGGGACAGCGGCGACCATAAATGAAAAACTGTTTTTT
V gene: TRBV12-5; D gene: TRBD1; clone size: -; J gene: TRBJ1-1; CDR3 protein: CASGLVGQGILEAFF; CDR3 DNA: TGTGCTAGTGGTTTGGTCGGACAGGGGATACTTGAAGCTTTCTTT
V gene: TRBV30; D gene: -; clone size: -; J gene: TRBJ2-5; CDR3 protein: CAWSRSSGTNF; CDR3 DNA: TGTGCCTGGAGTAGATCCTCGGGTACGAACTTC
V gene: TRBV19; D gene: -; clone size: -; J gene: TRBJ1-1; CDR3 protein: CARRNTEAFF; CDR3 DNA: TGTGCCAGGCGAAACACTGAAGCTTTCTTT
V gene: TRBV5-5; D gene: -; clone size: -; J gene: TRBJ1-3; CDR3 protein: CASSLGLNSGNTIYF; CDR3 DNA: TGTGCCAGCAGCTTAGGGCTCAACTCGGGAAACACCATATATTTT
V gene: TRBV28; D gene: TRBD1; clone size: -; J gene: TRBJ2-7; CDR3 protein: CASSPGTESSYEQYF; CDR3 DNA: TGTGCCAGCAGCCCCGGGACAGAGAGCTCCTACGAGCAGTACTTC
V gene: TRBV30; D gene: -; clone size: -; J gene: TRBJ1-1; CDR3 protein: CASGEFMNTEAFF; CDR3 DNA: TGTGCCTCCGGGGAATTCATGAACACTGAAGCTTTCTTT
V gene: TRBV11-1; D gene: -; clone size: -; J gene: TRBJ2-5; CDR3 protein: CASSLGGFAQETQYF; CDR3 DNA: TGTGCCAGCAGCTTAGGGGGGTTCGCCCAAGAGACCCAGTACTTC
V gene: TRBV21-1; D gene: -; clone size: -; J gene: TRBJ2-4; CDR3 protein: CASSKGTGKDVAKNIQYF; CDR3 DNA: TGTGCCAGCAGCAAAGGGACAGGGAAGGACGTAGCCAAAAACATTCAGTACTTC